These T cell receptor beta chains were read from a single sample in a study of T-cell memory formation after mild COVID-19. TCRdb passed the 5' RACE reads through MiXCR, listing each CDR3 protein once. The sample includes about 470,000 distinct CDR3 sequences, about 23% seen only once; the top ten take under 15%. The specimen sequenced was PBMCs or a T cell subset sorted from them (not recorded which). Receptors were obtained from an adult woman who had mild COVID-19 (a few samples of this study predate the infection). Cell type and time point are not known. The CDR3 runs from the conserved cysteine through the conserved F or W. Each record gives: V gene, clone size, J gene, D gene, CDR3 protein. A D gene is named only where the DNA matches it firmly. Expanded clones are given a class, and other clones once, few, many or no size at all.

V gene: TRBV18
clone size: .
J gene: TRBJ1-6
D gene: TRBD1
CDR3 protein: CASSPGQGLSSPLHF

V gene: TRBV20-1
clone size: .
J gene: TRBJ1-1
D gene: TRBD1
CDR3 protein: CSAGTGGRNTEAFF

V gene: TRBV20-1
clone size: .
J gene: TRBJ2-2
D gene: .
CDR3 protein: CSARPGGLNTGELFF

V gene: TRBV30
clone size: few
J gene: TRBJ1-5
D gene: TRBD1
CDR3 protein: CAWRDPRGRQPQHF

V gene: TRBV20-1
clone size: few
J gene: TRBJ1-1
D gene: TRBD1
CDR3 protein: CSARASTGLNTEAFF

V gene: TRBV7-3
clone size: .
J gene: TRBJ2-7
D gene: TRBD2
CDR3 protein: CASSLVGGLASYEQYF

V gene: TRBV20-1
clone size: .
J gene: TRBJ2-7
D gene: TRBD2
CDR3 protein: CSARGPSGSPWGMGYEQYF

V gene: TRBV27
clone size: .
J gene: TRBJ1-4
D gene: TRBD1
CDR3 protein: CASSSKGAWEKLFF

V gene: TRBV24-1
clone size: .
J gene: TRBJ2-3
D gene: .
CDR3 protein: CATSDPIVTDTQYF

V gene: TRBV24-1
clone size: few
J gene: TRBJ1-4
D gene: .
CDR3 protein: CATSDPEGGKLFF

V gene: TRBV6-1
clone size: few
J gene: TRBJ1-3
D gene: .
CDR3 protein: CASRSGQLFSGNTIYF

V gene: TRBV4-1
clone size: few
J gene: TRBJ1-2
D gene: TRBD1
CDR3 protein: CASSQGDSLPAYGYTF

V gene: TRBV6-6
clone size: few
J gene: TRBJ2-3
D gene: .
CDR3 protein: CASGTTGTDTQYF

V gene: TRBV4-3
clone size: .
J gene: TRBJ2-2
D gene: .
CDR3 protein: CASSPEWAGRTGELFF